The next 5 T cell receptor beta chains were all read from a single sample in a study of cytomegalovirus exposure and HLA in healthy donors. The protocol was immunoSEQ multiplex PCR, while the TCRdb copy is restricted to in-frame clones and leaves out a portion. This repertoire shows approximately 190,000 clones, approximately 80% found once; its top ten account for around an eighth. Source material: PBMCs. These receptors came from a woman aged 30 to 39 in good health and CMV-seropositive.

The V call is TRBV15, the J call TRBJ2-5; 8 bases are a match to TRBD2. V shed 8 bases and J 1 base; nucleotides not matched to a gene: 9. Per the germline V gene, CDR1 is LNHNV and CDR2 is YYDKDF (reference sequence). This CDR3 contains 15 residues. DNA of the CDR3: TGTGCCACCCAGCGCACTAGCGGTCCCCAAGAGACCCAGTACTTC. Translation gives CATQRTSGPQETQYF.

The rearrangement links TRBV5-6 to TRBJ1-3; perhaps TRBD1 as D (5 bases). Trimming took off 4 bases at V and 2 bases at J, with 16 bases between the two ends. Looked up from germline, CDR1 is SGHDT and CDR2 is YYEEEE. The CDR3 length is 16 residues. As DNA, the CDR3 is TGTGCCAGCAGCGCCGGGGGAGCGGTGGCTGGAAACACCATATATTTT. This codes for CASSAGGAVAGNTIYF.

CDR3 residues: CASSTPGGGPLNTEAFF. Here the CDR3 DNA reads TGTGCCAGCAGCACCCCTGGCGGGGGGCCTTTGAACACTGAAGCTTTCTTT. V usage is TRBV9 and J usage is TRBJ1-1, with a possible D match to TRBD1 (6 bases). The CDR3 has 17 residues. Trimming removed 4 bases at V and 0 bases at J, with 19 bases between. Germline CDR1 reads SGDLS; CDR2 reads YYNGEE.

The gene calls are TRBV28 and TRBJ1-1, with unresolved D. The V and J ends lost 5 bases and 8 bases respectively, with 12 bases between them. The germline V gene encodes CDR1 MDHEN and CDR2 SYDVKM. CDR3 length: 12 residues. The CDR3 nucleotides are TGTGCCAGCAGTCCTAGAACGAAGGAAGCTTTCTTT. This translates into CASSPRTKEAFF.

This chain uses TRBV6-1 with TRBJ2-7, with 8 bases identical to TRBD2. The CDR3 loop spans 13 amino acids. V trimming: 6 bases; J trimming: 5 bases; junction bases outside the gene matches: 6. Germline V lookup: CDR1 MNHNS, CDR2 SASEGT. The CDR3 sequence is CASRTGGTNEQYF. The CDR3, as DNA: TGTGCCAGCAGGACGGGGGGGACCAACGAGCAGTACTTC.